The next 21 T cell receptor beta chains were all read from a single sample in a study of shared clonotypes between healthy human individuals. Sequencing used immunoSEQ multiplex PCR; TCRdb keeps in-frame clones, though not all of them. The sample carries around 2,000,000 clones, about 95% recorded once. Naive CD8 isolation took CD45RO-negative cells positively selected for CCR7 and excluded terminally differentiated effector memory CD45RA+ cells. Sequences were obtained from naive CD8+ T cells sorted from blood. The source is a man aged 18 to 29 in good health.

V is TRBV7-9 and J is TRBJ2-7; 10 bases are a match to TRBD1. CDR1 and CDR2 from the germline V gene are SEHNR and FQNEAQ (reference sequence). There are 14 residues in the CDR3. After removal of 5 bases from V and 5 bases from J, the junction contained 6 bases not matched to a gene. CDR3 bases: TGTGCCAGCAGCCTATACGGGACAGGGGACGAGCAGTACTTC. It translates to CASSLYGTGDEQYF.

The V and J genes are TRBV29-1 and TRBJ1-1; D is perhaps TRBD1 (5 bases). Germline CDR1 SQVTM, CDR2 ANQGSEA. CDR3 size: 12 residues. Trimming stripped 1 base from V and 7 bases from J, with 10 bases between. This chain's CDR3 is CSVEGDSSEAFF. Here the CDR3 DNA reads TGCAGCGTTGAAGGAGACAGCAGTGAAGCTTTCTTT.

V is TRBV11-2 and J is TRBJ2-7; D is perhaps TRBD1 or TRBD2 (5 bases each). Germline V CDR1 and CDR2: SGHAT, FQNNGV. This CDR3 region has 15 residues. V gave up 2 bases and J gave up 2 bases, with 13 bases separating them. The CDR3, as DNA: TGTGCCAGCAGCTTAAGCTCCGGGGCCCCCTACGAGCAGTACTTC. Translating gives CASSLSSGAPYEQYF.

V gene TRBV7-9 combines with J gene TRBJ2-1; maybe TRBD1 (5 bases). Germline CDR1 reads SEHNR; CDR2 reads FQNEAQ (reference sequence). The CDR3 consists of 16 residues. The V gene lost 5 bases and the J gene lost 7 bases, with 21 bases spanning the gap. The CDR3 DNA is TGTGCCAGCAGCCGGCCCGGTGTCTCGGCAGGGAATGAGCAGTTCTTC. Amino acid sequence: CASSRPGVSAGNEQFF.

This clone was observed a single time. CDR3 nucleotide sequence: TGTGCCAGCAGTTTCATAGGGAGGGGAGAGACCCAGTACTTC. It is translated as CASSFIGRGETQYF. The J gene is TRBJ2-5, the V gene TRBV27; 7 positions match TRBD2. The V gene's germline CDR1 is MNHEY and CDR2 SMNVEV (reference sequence). J gave up 4 bases and V 3 bases, and 5 bases lay outside the gene matches. The CDR3 length is 14 residues.

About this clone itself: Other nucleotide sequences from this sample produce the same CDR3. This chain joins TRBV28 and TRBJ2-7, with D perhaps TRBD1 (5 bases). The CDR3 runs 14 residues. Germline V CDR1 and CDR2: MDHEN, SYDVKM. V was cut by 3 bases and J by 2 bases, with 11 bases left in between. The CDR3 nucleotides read TGTGCCAGCAGTTTTAGGGGCCTTACCTACGAGCAGTACTTC. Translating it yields CASSFRGLTYEQYF.

The CDR3 DNA follows: TGTGCCAGCAGTTACTCACCAGGGGCCCACGAAGGCTACACCTTC. This sequence encodes CASSYSPGAHEGYTF. The chain uses TRBV6-5 and TRBJ1-2, with D tentatively TRBD1 (6 bases). This CDR3 spans 15 amino acids. The V end was cut by 0 bases, the J end by 8 bases, with 16 bases between. CDR1 and CDR2 (germline): MNHEY, SVGAGI.

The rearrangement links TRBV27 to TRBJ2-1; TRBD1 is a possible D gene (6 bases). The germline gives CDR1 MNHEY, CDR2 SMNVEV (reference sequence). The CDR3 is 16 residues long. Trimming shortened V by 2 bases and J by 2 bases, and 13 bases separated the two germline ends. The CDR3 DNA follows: TGTGCCAGCAGTTTAGGGGGCGCATATCCCTACAATGAGCAGTTCTTC. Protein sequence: CASSLGGAYPYNEQFF.

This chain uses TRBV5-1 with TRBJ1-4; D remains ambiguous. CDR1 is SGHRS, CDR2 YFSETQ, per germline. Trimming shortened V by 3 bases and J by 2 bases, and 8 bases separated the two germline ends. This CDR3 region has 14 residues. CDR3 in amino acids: CASSSAGTNEKLFF. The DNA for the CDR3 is TGCGCCAGCAGCTCGGCAGGCACTAATGAAAAACTGTTTTTT.

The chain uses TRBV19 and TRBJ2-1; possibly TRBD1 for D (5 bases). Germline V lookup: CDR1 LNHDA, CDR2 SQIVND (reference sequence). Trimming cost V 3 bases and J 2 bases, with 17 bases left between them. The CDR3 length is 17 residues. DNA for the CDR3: TGTGCCAGTAGTATTACCTGGCTGGCAGGGACCTACAATGAGCAGTTCTTC. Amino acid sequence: CASSITWLAGTYNEQFF.

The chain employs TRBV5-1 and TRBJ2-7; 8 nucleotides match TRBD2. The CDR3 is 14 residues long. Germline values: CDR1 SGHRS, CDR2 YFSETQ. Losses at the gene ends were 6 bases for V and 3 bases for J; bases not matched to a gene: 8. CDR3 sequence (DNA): TGCGCCAGCACCTTCCGGGAGGGAAACTACGAGCAGTACTTC. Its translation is CASTFREGNYEQYF.

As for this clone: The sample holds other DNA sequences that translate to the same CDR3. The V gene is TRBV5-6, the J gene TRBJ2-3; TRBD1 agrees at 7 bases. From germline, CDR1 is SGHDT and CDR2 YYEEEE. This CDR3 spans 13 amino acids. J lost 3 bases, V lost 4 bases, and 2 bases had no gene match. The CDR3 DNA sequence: TGTGCCAGCAGCGGGGACAGAACAGATACGCAGTATTTT. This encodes CASSGDRTDTQYF.

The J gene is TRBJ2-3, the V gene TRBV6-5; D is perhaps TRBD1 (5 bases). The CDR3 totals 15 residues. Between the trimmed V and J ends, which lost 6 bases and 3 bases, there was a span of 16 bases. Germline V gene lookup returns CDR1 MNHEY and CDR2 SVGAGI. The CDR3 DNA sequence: TGTGCCAGCAGCGGACCAAGGGGTCATACAGATACGCAGTATTTT. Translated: CASSGPRGHTDTQYF.

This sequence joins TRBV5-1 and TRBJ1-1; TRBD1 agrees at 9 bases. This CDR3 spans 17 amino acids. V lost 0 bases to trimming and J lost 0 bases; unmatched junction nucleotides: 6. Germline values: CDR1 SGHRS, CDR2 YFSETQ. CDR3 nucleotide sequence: TGCGCCAGCAGCTTGGGAACAGGGGGCGTCGTGAACACTGAAGCTTTCTTT. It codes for CASSLGTGGVVNTEAFF.

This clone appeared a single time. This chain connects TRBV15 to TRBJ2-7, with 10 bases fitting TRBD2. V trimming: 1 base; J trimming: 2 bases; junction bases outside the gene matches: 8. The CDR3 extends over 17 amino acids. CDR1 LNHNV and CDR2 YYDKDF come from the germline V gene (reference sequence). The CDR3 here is CATSRVYTSGNTYEQYF. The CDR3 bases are TGTGCCACCAGCAGAGTTTATACTAGCGGGAACACCTACGAGCAGTACTTC.

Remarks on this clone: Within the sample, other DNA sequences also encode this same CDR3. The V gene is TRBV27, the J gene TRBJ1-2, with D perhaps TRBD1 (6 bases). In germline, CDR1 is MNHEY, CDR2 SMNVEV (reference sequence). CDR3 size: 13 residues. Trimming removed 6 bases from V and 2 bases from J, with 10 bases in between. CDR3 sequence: CASSPGANYGYTF. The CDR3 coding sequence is TGTGCCAGCAGCCCAGGGGCGAACTATGGCTACACCTTC.

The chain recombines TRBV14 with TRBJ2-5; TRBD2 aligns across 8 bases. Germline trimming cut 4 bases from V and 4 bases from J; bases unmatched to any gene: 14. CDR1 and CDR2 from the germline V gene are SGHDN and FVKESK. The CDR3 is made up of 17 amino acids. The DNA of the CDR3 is TGTGCCAGCAGCCTCCTGTTCGTTACCGGGACTAGAGAGACCCAGTACTTC. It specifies CASSLLFVTGTRETQYF.

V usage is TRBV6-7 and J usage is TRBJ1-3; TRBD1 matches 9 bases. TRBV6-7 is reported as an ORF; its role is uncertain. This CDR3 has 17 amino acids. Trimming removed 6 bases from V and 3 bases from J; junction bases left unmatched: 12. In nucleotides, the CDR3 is TGTGCCAGCAGGACGAACAGGGGGCCGGGTTTTGGAAACACCATATATTTT. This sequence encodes CASRTNRGPGFGNTIYF.

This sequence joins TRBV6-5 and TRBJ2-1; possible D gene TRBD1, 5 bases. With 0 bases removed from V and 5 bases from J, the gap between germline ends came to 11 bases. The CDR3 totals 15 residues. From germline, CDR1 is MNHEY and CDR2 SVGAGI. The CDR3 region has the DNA TGTGCCAGCAGTTACTCGAAGCAGGGTAACAATGAGCAGTTCTTC. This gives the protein CASSYSKQGNNEQFF.

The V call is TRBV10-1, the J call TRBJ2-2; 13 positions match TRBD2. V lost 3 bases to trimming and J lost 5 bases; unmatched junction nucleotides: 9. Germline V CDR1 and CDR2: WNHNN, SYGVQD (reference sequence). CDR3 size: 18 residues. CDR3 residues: CASSEGTSGNVGTGELFF. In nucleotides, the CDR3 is TGCGCCAGCAGTGAAGGGACTAGCGGGAACGTTGGTACCGGGGAGCTGTTTTTT.

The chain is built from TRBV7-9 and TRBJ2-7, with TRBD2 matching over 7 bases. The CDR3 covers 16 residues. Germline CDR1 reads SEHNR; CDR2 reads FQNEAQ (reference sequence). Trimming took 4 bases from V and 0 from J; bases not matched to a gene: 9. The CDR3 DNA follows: TGTGCCAGCAGCTCGGGCGAGGGAGGGAACTCCTACGAGCAGTACTTC. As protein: CASSSGEGGNSYEQYF.